This entry concerns a single TCR beta chain. Its antigen remains unknown. This CDR3 is built from 15 residues. Germline CDR1 is GTSNPN and CDR2 is SVGIG (reference sequence). Between the trimmed V and J ends, which lost 0 bases and 3 bases, there was a span of 11 bases. The table came from immunoSEQ multiplex PCR; TCRdb's copy has only in-frame clones and leaves some out. The sample lists just over 25,000 clones, 65% to 85% occurring once. Before the COVID-19 pandemic, during about 2010-2018, CD4+ T cells were taken from unexposed donors. CD4+ T cells were isolated from the cells after more than 8 days of culture. These data originate in a study of CD4 T cells in relation to SARS-CoV-2 and coronaviruses. For the study at large: ViraFEST: approximately 10-day antigen culture of PBMCs, then TCR beta CDR3 sequencing. The study, taken as a whole, reports: In approximately 70% of donors, memory CD4+ clonotypes crossrecognized SARS-CoV-2 and at least one common cold coronavirus spike.

The material sequenced was CD4+ T cells from PBMCs, cultured in vitro. The clonotype originates from a human donor in good health. The genes are TRBV30 and TRBJ2-2; TRBD1 is a possible D gene (5 bases). CDR3 sequence: CAWSVLDTDTGELFF. CDR3 nucleotides: TGTGCCTGGAGTGTACTGGACACCGACACCGGGGAGCTGTTTTTT.